The rows below give T cell receptor beta chains drawn from one sample of a study of blood T cells in healthy people across ages. Each CDR3 protein is one row after TCRdb ran MiXCR on the 5' RACE reads. The profile shows about 1 million distinct CDR3 sequences, under 55% of them singletons. The sequenced material came from blood. The receptors shown here come from a woman aged 55-70 years in good health. Both conserved end residues are part of each CDR3. The D gene is left open where the match is weak. Not every row has a clone size; where given, it reads once, few, many or a size class.

d_call	j_call	v_call	clone_size	cdr3_aa	cdr3_nt
NA	TRBJ1-6	TRBV7-3	NA	CASSLFQVVLHF	TGTGCCAGCAGCTTATTTCAGGTGGTGCTCCACTTT
NA	TRBJ1-5	TRBV12-3/TRBV12-4	NA	CASSTGTDENQPQHF	TGTGCCAGCAGCACCGGGACGGATGAAAATCAGCCCCAGCATTTT
NA	TRBJ2-4	TRBV20-1	many	CSAAHLEQNIQYF	TGCAGTGCTGCCCACCTTGAGCAAAACATTCAGTACTTC
NA	TRBJ1-2	TRBV28	once	CASSLFQGYTF	TGTGCCAGCAGTTTGTTTCAGGGGTACACCTTC
TRBD1	TRBJ2-1	TRBV7-7	NA	CASSLGIDRGGDEQFF	TGTGCCAGCAGCTTAGGTATTGACAGGGGAGGAGATGAGCAGTTCTTC
NA	TRBJ2-1	TRBV6-1	few	CASSRPRKSPSVYNEQFF	TGTGCCAGCAGTAGGCCTAGGAAATCCCCATCAGTTTACAATGAGCAGTTCTTC
NA	TRBJ2-1	TRBV6-2/TRBV6-3	NA	CASSLDERNEQFF	TGTGCCAGCAGTTTGGACGAGCGCAATGAGCAGTTCTTC
NA	TRBJ1-2	TRBV7-9	NA	CASSNSSTSDGYGYTF	TGTGCCAGCAGCAACTCCTCAACCTCGGACGGATATGGCTACACCTTC
TRBD2	TRBJ2-3	TRBV20-1	NA	CSASLREGPRTDTQYF	TGCAGTGCTAGTCTGCGGGAGGGCCCCCGCACAGATACGCAGTATTTT
TRBD1	TRBJ2-2	TRBV27	NA	CASSLDWTGSTTGELFF	TGTGCCAGCAGTTTAGATTGGACAGGGTCGACCACCGGGGAGCTGTTTTTT
TRBD1	TRBJ1-5	TRBV4-1	NA	CASSQETGVVQPQHF	TGCGCCAGCAGCCAAGAGACAGGGGTCGTTCAGCCCCAGCATTTT
NA	TRBJ1-1	TRBV20-1	few	CSASEMNTEAFF	TGCAGTGCGAGTGAGATGAACACTGAAGCTTTCTTT
NA	TRBJ2-7	TRBV5-6	many	CASSPPRGEQYF	TGTGCCAGCAGCCCTCCCCGGGGCGAGCAGTACTTC
TRBD2	TRBJ2-3	TRBV12-3/TRBV12-4	NA	CASSLDSGYTQYF	TGTGCCAGCAGTTTAGATAGCGGGTATACGCAGTATTTT
TRBD2	TRBJ2-1	TRBV27	few	CASSSRREGPSSYNEQFF	TGTGCCAGCAGTTCGAGGCGGGAGGGTCCGAGCTCCTACAATGAGCAGTTCTTC
TRBD1	TRBJ2-7	TRBV29-1	few	CSTRQGAHEQYF	TGCAGCACCCGACAGGGGGCGCACGAGCAGTACTTC
TRBD2	TRBJ2-1	TRBV29-1	NA	CSVVDGTSNEQFF	TGCAGCGTTGTAGACGGGACTAGCAATGAGCAGTTCTTC
NA	TRBJ2-7	TRBV7-9	NA	CASSRGEQGYEQCF	TGTGCCAGCAGCCGAGGAGAGCAGGGCTACGAGCAGTGCTTC
TRBD2	TRBJ2-5	TRBV9	NA	CASNLEAGGPRETQYF	TGTGCCAGCAACCTCGAGGCGGGAGGGCCCCGAGAGACCCAGTACTTC
NA	TRBJ2-3	TRBV6-2/TRBV6-3	few	CASTPGADTQYF	TGTGCCAGCACTCCCGGGGCAGATACGCAGTATTTT
NA	TRBJ1-2	TRBV4-1	NA	CASSQEPGSYGYTF	TGCGCCAGCAGCCAAGAGCCGGGTTCCTATGGCTACACCTTC
NA	TRBJ2-6	TRBV29-1	NA	CSVEDLPSVSGANVLTF	TGCAGCGTTGAAGATCTACCTTCTGTCTCTGGGGCCAACGTCCTGACTTTC
TRBD2	TRBJ2-2	TRBV20-1	NA	CSARGGSNTGELFF	TGCAGTGCTAGGGGCGGGAGTAACACCGGGGAGCTGTTTTTT
NA	TRBJ2-7	TRBV20-1	NA	CSASPWKGSYEQYF	TGCAGTGCTAGCCCCTGGAAGGGCTCCTACGAGCAGTACTTC
TRBD2	TRBJ2-1	TRBV3-1	NA	CASSTMPGTSGFNEQFF	TGTGCCAGCAGCACTATGCCGGGGACTAGCGGGTTCAATGAGCAGTTCTTC
TRBD2	TRBJ2-1	TRBV6-1	many	CASTKSPSGSWNNEQFF	TGTGCCAGCACCAAGTCCCCTAGCGGGAGTTGGAACAATGAGCAGTTCTTC
NA	TRBJ2-5	TRBV5-1	few	CASRVELSRRETQYF	TGCGCCAGCAGGGTGGAGTTGAGTCGGCGAGAGACCCAGTACTTC
TRBD2	TRBJ2-3	TRBV12-3/TRBV12-4	NA	CASSLREPDTQYF	TGTGCCAGCAGTTTGCGGGAGCCAGATACGCAGTATTTT
NA	TRBJ2-6	TRBV9	NA	CASSGDGGANVLTF	TGTGCCAGCAGCGGAGACGGGGGGGCCAACGTCCTGACTTTC
NA	TRBJ2-5	TRBV25-1	few	CASCPFGLETQYF	TGTGCCAGCTGTCCTTTCGGCCTAGAGACCCAGTACTTC
NA	TRBJ2-5	TRBV5-1	NA	CASSPNPAETQYF	TGCGCCAGCAGCCCCAACCCGGCGGAGACCCAGTACTTC
TRBD2	TRBJ2-7	TRBV11-1	NA	CASSRERLAGVGYEQYF	TGTGCCAGCAGCCGAGAGCGACTAGCGGGAGTGGGCTACGAGCAGTACTTC
NA	TRBJ1-2	TRBV4-1	NA	CASSQDSSGVRYGYTF	TGCGCCAGCAGCCAAGATTCTTCCGGGGTTCGCTATGGCTACACCTTC
NA	TRBJ1-2	TRBV20-1	NA	CSARTPFHYGYTF	TGCAGTGCTAGAACTCCTTTCCACTATGGCTACACCTTC
TRBD1	TRBJ2-1	TRBV11-1	NA	CASSSRQGRSYNEQFF	TGTGCCAGCAGCAGCCGACAGGGGAGGTCCTACAATGAGCAGTTCTTC
NA	TRBJ2-1	TRBV11-3	NA	CASSSPDSDHNEQFF	TGTGCCAGCAGCTCCCCGGACTCAGATCACAATGAGCAGTTCTTC
NA	TRBJ2-5	TRBV5-6	NA	CASSGRGNQETQYF	TGTGCCAGCAGCGGACGGGGAAACCAAGAGACCCAGTACTTC
NA	TRBJ1-1	TRBV7-9	NA	CASSLRAGTEAFF	TGTGCCAGCAGCTTAAGGGCGGGTACTGAAGCTTTCTTT
TRBD1	TRBJ2-2	TRBV29-1	once	CSTRTGWTGELFF	TGCAGCACAAGGACAGGGTGGACCGGGGAGCTGTTTTTT
NA	TRBJ2-7	TRBV27	few	CASSLLSQTYYEQYF	TGTGCCAGCAGTTTATTATCCCAAACGTACTACGAGCAGTACTTC